These 4 T cell receptor beta chains share one sample of origin, sequenced in a study of OX40 agonist ivuxolimab in advanced cancers. Sequencing used immunoSEQ multiplex PCR; TCRdb keeps in-frame clones, though not all of them. The sample carries about 62,000 clones, 85% recorded once. The material was CD4+ or CD8+ T cells sorted from blood, obtained in a trial of the OX40 agonist ivuxolimab. The receptor source for this set is an adult with an advanced solid tumor such as melanoma, head and neck, liver or kidney cancer.

The chain has TRBV10-1 and TRBJ1-6; D ambiguous. The CDR3 contains 13 residues. Per germline, CDR1 WNHNN and CDR2 SYGVQD (reference sequence). The V end lost 3 bases, the J end lost 6 bases, and 6 bases lay between the germline ends. This CDR3 is CASSERINSPLHF. CDR3 sequence (DNA): TGCGCCAGCAGTGAACGGATTAATTCACCCCTCCACTTT.

This clone was observed once. This chain connects TRBV19 to TRBJ2-3, with D tentatively TRBD2 (5 bases). Germline V gene sequence: CDR1 LNHDA, CDR2 SQIVND (reference sequence). Trimming took 3 bases from V and 6 from J, leaving 7 bases between them. This CDR3 has 12 residues. In DNA, the CDR3 is TGTGCCAGTAGTATCTCGGGGGATACGCAGTATTTT. Its translation: CASSISGDTQYF.

J is TRBJ2-5 and V is TRBV30, with D perhaps matching TRBD1 or TRBD2 (5 bases each). V was clipped by 0 bases and J by 11 bases, with 16 bases between them. Germline CDR1 GTSNPN, CDR2 SVGIG (reference sequence). This CDR3 region has 13 residues. In DNA form, the CDR3 reads TGTGCCTGGAGTGTACAAGGGACGGGTGAGCAGTACTTC. Translating gives CAWSVQGTGEQYF.

The gene calls are TRBV28 and TRBJ2-7; D not resolved. V gave up 4 bases and J gave up 0 bases, with 7 bases separating them. Germline V gene data show CDR1 as MDHEN and CDR2 as SYDVKM. The CDR3 is made up of 13 amino acids. CDR3 amino acids: CASSSVNSYEQYF. For the CDR3, the DNA is TGTGCCAGCAGTTCGGTAAACTCCTACGAGCAGTACTTC.